This entry concerns a single TCR beta chain. V shed 5 bases and J shed 1 base, with 15 bases lying between them. Germline V gene data show CDR1 as SGHVS and CDR2 as FNYEAQ. There are 16 residues in the CDR3. This entry belongs to a study of cytomegalovirus exposure and HLA in healthy donors. Vbeta (60) and Jbeta (13) primers were used in the PCR. TCRdb's copy holds only in-frame clones and misses some; the assay was immunoSEQ multiplex PCR. The table for this sample gives about 200,000 clones. The sample was PBMCs. The chain is built from TRBV7-6 and TRBJ2-1; perhaps TRBD2 as D (7 bases). The TCR sequence derives from a boy aged 5-17 years in good health and CMV-seronegative. The CDR3, as DNA: TGTGCCAGCAGCCCTCTACAGGGAGGGTCCTACAATGAGCAGTTCTTC. Translating it yields CASSPLQGGSYNEQFF.